This T cell receptor beta chain was sequenced during a study of OX40 agonist ivuxolimab in advanced cancers. About the research overall: The patients received agonistic anti-OX40 (CD134) antibody ivuxolimab. Study-wide points: The CD4+ and CD8+ T cells in the blood had expanded clonally by week 6 at 0.1 to 3.0 mg/kg.

At cycle 4 day 1, cycle 7 day 1, and baseline, blood was sampled. As to this clone: Its target is not known.

Data came from immunoSEQ multiplex PCR; TCRdb stores just in-frame clones and leaves some out. The sample carries more than 70,000 clones, roughly nine tenths recorded once. Losses at the gene ends were 5 bases for V and 5 bases for J; bases not matched to a gene: 7. The CDR3 is 14 residues long. Germline V gene sequence: CDR1 MDHEN, CDR2 SYDVKM. The starting material was CD4+ or CD8+ T cells sorted from blood, obtained in a trial of the OX40 agonist ivuxolimab. This sequence originates from an adult with an advanced solid tumor such as melanoma, head and neck, liver or kidney cancer. The chain employs TRBV28 and TRBJ2-5; 8 bases map to TRBD1. The CDR3 DNA follows: TGTGCCAGCAGTACTCCAGGGGGCAGGGAGACCCAGTACTTC. Its translation is CASSTPGGRETQYF.